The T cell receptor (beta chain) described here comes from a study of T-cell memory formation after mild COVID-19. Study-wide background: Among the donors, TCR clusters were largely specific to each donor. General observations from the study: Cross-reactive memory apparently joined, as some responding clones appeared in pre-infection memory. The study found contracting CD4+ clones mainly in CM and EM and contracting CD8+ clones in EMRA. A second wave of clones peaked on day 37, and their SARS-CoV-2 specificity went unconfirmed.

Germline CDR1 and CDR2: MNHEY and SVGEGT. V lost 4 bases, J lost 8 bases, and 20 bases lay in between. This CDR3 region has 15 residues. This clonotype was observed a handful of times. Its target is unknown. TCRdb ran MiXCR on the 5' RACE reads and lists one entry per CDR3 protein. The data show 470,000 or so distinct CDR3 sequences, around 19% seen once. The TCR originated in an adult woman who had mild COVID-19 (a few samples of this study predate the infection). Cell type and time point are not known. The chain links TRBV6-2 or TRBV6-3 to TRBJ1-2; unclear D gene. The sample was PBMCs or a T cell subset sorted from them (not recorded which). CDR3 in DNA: TGTGCCAGCAGTTGGTCGGGAGATGGAAAGTTGGGCTACACCTTC. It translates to CASSWSGDGKLGYTF.